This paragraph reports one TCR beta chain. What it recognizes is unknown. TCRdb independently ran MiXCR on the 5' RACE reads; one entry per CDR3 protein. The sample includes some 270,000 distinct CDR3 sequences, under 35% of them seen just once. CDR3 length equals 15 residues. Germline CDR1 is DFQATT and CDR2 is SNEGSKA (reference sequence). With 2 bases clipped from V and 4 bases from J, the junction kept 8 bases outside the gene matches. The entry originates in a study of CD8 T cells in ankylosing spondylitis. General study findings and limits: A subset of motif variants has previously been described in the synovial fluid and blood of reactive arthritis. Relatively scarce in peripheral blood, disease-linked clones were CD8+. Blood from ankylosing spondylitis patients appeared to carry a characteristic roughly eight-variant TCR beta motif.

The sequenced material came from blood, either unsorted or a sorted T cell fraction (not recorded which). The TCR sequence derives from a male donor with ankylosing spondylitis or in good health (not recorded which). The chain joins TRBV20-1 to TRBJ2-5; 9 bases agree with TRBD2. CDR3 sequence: CSARPAAGGVETQYF. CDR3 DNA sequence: TGCAGTGCTAGACCTGCGGCGGGGGGGGTAGAGACCCAGTACTTC.